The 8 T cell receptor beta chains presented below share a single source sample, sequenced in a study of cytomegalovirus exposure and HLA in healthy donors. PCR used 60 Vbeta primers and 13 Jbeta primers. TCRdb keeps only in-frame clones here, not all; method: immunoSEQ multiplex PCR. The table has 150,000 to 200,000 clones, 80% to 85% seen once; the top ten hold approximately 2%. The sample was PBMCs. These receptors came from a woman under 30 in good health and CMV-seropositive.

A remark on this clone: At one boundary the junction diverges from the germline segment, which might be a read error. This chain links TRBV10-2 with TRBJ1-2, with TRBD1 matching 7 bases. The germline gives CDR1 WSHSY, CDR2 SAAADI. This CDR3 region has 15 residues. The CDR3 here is CASSEQQFPTGRSPF. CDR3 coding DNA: TGCGCCAGCAGTGAGCAGCAATTTCCGACAGGGCGCTCCCCCTTC.

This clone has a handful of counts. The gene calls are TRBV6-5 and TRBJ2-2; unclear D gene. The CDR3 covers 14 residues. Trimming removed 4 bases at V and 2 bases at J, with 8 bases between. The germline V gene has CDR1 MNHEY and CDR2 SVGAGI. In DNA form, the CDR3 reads TGTGCCAGCAGTTGGGCCCTTAACACCGGGGAGCTGTTTTTT. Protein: CASSWALNTGELFF.

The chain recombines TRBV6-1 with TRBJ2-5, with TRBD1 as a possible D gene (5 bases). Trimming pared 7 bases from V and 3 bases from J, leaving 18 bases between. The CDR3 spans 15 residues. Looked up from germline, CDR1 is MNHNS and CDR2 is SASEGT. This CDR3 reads CASTPNKGAEETQYF. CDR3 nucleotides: TGTGCCAGCACCCCGAACAAAGGGGCAGAAGAGACCCAGTACTTC.

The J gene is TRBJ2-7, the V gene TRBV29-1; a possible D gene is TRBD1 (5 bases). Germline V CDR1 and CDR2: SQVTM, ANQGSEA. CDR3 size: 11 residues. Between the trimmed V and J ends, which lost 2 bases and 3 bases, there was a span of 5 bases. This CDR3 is CSVERGYEQYF. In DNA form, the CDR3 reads TGCAGCGTTGAAAGGGGCTACGAGCAGTACTTC.

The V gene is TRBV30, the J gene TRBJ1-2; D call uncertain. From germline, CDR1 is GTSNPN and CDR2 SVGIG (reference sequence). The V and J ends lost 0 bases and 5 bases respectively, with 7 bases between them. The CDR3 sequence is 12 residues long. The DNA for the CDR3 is TGTGCCTGGAGTGTACTCGGGTATGGCTACACCTTC. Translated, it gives CAWSVLGYGYTF.

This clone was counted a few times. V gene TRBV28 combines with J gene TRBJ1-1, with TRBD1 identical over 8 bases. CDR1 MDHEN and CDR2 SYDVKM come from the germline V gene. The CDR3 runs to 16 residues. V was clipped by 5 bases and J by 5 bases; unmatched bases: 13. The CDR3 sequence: CASSPYQGAEGTEAFF. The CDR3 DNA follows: TGTGCCAGCAGTCCTTACCAGGGGGCTGAGGGTACTGAAGCTTTCTTT.

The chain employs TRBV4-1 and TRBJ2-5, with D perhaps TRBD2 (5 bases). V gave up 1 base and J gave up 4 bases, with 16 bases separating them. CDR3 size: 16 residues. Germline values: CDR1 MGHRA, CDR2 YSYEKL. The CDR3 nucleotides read TGCGCCAGCAGCCAAGGGTCTCCAGGAGGTGGAGAGACCCAGTACTTC. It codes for CASSQGSPGGGETQYF.

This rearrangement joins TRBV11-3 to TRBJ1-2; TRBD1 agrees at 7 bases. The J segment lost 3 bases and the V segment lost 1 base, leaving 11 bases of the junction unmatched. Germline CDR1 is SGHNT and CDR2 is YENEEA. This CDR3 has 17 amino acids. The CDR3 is CASSLATPRDSYYGYTF. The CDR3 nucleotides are TGTGCCAGCAGCTTAGCTACCCCGCGGGACAGCTACTATGGCTACACCTTC.